The 19 T cell receptor beta chains reported below all come from one sample, sequenced in a study of tumor and adjacent non-tumor tissue in lung cancer. This sample's RNA came from whole unsorted tissue. The normal lung tissue was taken more than 3 cm from the tumor edge. A modified ARM-PCR protocol with three rounds of nested PCR amplified TCRbeta. MiXCR, run by TCRdb on the multiplex PCR reads, gives a single entry per CDR3 protein. The data hold around 57,000 distinct CDR3 sequences, with about 56% observed a single time. Specimen: distant non-tumor lung tissue. The receptors were sampled from a man aged 65-85 years with non-small cell lung cancer.

This clonotype was picked up many times. The chain is built from TRBV5-6 and TRBJ2-2; TRBD1 is a possible D gene (5 bases). This CDR3 contains 16 residues. Germline assignment: CDR1 SGHDT and CDR2 YYEEEE. Trimming took off 1 base at V and 4 bases at J, with 14 bases between the two ends. CDR3 loop: CASSLPQGRITGELFF. The CDR3 DNA reads as TGTGCCAGCAGCTTGCCTCAGGGAAGGATCACCGGGGAGCTGTTTTTT.

Remarks on this clonotype: A much larger clone is a single base away; this may be a read error. The chain combines TRBV29-1 with TRBJ1-1; weak D call: TRBD1 (6 bases). Germline V CDR1 and CDR2: SQVTM, ANQGSEA. The CDR3 consists of 12 residues. The CDR3 here is CNVSDRFTEAFF. The CDR3 DNA follows: TGCAACGTTAGTGACAGGTTCACTGAAGCTTTCTTT.

This clonotype appeared once. The chain recombines TRBV11-2 with TRBJ2-5; 7 positions agree with TRBD1. The germline CDR1 and CDR2 sequences are SGHAT and FQNNGV. V was clipped by 7 bases and J by 13 bases; unmatched bases: 15. This CDR3 spans 13 amino acids. The chain's CDR3 is CASTFQGDQTRYF. Here the CDR3 DNA reads TGTGCCAGCACTTTTCAGGGGGATCAAACGCGGTACTTC.

A few counts support this clonotype. A single base separates this from a much larger clone, so it may be a read error. J is TRBJ2-1 and V is TRBV12-3 or TRBV12-4; 14 positions agree with TRBD2. The CDR3 has 15 residues. DNA of the CDR3: TGTGTCAGCAGGACTAGCGGGAGGAGGTACAATGAGCAGTTCTTC. As protein: CVSRTSGRRYNEQFF.

The CDR3 loop is CAGKVGHISGELFF. The CDR3 DNA sequence: TGTGCCGGCAAAGTTGGACACATCTCCGGGGAGCTGTTTTTT. The rearrangement joins TRBV6-1 to TRBJ2-2; perhaps TRBD1 as D (5 bases). There are 14 residues in the CDR3. CDR1 and CDR2 from the germline V gene are MNHNS and SASEGT. Deletions cut 11 bases from V and 6 bases from J, with 19 bases between.

There are many counts of this clonotype. V usage is TRBV2 and J usage is TRBJ2-7, with D unresolved. V dropped 6 bases and J dropped 1 base, with 10 bases sitting between them. Germline CDR1 and CDR2: SNHLY and FYNNEI. The CDR3 consists of 13 residues. The CDR3 bases are TGTGCCAGCAGCGGAGTCCAATCCTACGAGCAGTACTTC. It specifies CASSGVQSYEQYF. Drawing the rest from reference TRBV2 and TRBJ2-7, the complete variable domain is EPEVTQTPSHQVTQMGQEVILRCVPISNHLYFYWYRQILGQKVEFLVSFYNNEISEKSEIFDDQFSVERPDGSNFTLKIRSTKLEDSAMYFCASSGVQSYEQYFGPGTRLTVT.

This clonotype came up many times. The J gene is TRBJ2-1, the V gene TRBV13, with 7 bases that match TRBD2. Germline V gene sequence: CDR1 PRHDT, CDR2 FYEKMQ (reference sequence). The CDR3 covers 16 residues. Germline trimming cut 2 bases from V and 7 bases from J; bases unmatched to any gene: 11. The CDR3 sequence: CASSLWGGSHGNEQFF. The DNA for the CDR3 is TGTGCCAGCAGCTTATGGGGCGGGAGCCATGGGAATGAGCAGTTCTTC.

This clonotype was seen at least ten times. V is TRBV28 and J is TRBJ2-7, with D uncertain. The CDR3 covers 15 residues. The V gene lost 4 bases and the J gene lost 5 bases, with 18 bases spanning the gap. In germline, CDR1 is MDHEN, CDR2 SYDVKM. The CDR3 region has the DNA TGTGCCAGCAGTTCGGGCAGCCCCCTTCGGAACGAGCAGTACTTC. Protein sequence: CASSSGSPLRNEQYF.

Note on this clonotype: A much larger clonotype is one base distant, so this may be a read error. The chain has TRBV12-3 or TRBV12-4 and TRBJ2-3; TRBD2 matches 7 bases. The V and J ends lost 4 bases and 1 base, in that order; junction bases with no gene match: 11. The CDR3 sequence is 17 residues long. The CDR3 sequence is CASSSEAGLRGTDTQYF. CDR3 coding DNA: TGTGCCAGCAGTTCAGAAGCGGGACTTAGAGGCACAGATACGCAGTATTTT.

This clonotype was seen ten or more times. J is TRBJ2-1 and V is TRBV11-2; D could derive from TRBD1 or TRBD2 (5 bases each). Trimming took off 2 bases at V and 8 bases at J, with 16 bases between the two ends. The germline V gene encodes CDR1 SGHAT and CDR2 FQNNGV. The CDR3 is 15 amino acids. The CDR3 sequence: CASSLIGARGDEQFF. Here the CDR3 DNA reads TGTGCCAGCAGCTTAATCGGCGCCCGAGGGGATGAGCAGTTCTTC.

This clonotype was counted ten times or more. The chain joins TRBV5-4 to TRBJ2-5; the match to TRBD2 covers 8 bases. The CDR3 totals 15 residues. Losses at the gene ends were 5 bases for V and 4 bases for J; bases not matched to a gene: 10. The germline gives CDR1 SGHNT, CDR2 YYREEE (reference sequence). The CDR3, as DNA: TGTGCCAGCAGTCTCGGGGGGGCCCGTATAGAGACCCAGTACTTC. As protein: CASSLGGARIETQYF.

This clonotype came up many times. The junction does not match germline at one end; this may be a read error. CDR3 nucleotide sequence: TGTGCCAGCAGTTTAGTCCAGGCCTCCTCCAATGAGCAGTTCTTC. Translating it yields CASSLVQASSNEQFF. The rearrangement links TRBV12-3 or TRBV12-4 to TRBJ2-1; D is undetermined. The CDR3 length is 15 residues.

With respect to this clonotype: This sequence may be a read error, since a much larger clone differs from it by one base. The CDR3 ends on some other residue instead of the conserved phenylalanine or tryptophan, so this is likely a read error. V gene TRBV29-1 combines with J gene TRBJ2-1, with 7 bases identical to TRBD2. The CDR3 is 15 residues long. Germline V gene lookup returns CDR1 SQVTM and CDR2 ANQGSEA. With V trimmed by 4 bases and J by 2 bases, 8 bases remained unmatched. The CDR3 DNA reads TGCAGCGTTGGGACGGCGGCGGGGGCCTACAATGAGCAGTTCCTC. Amino acid sequence: CSVGTAAGAYNEQFL.

Concerning this clonotype itself: It may be a read error: a sequence one base away is much more abundant. V is TRBV6-1 and J is TRBJ2-4; the D gene is possibly TRBD1 (6 bases). Germline CDR1 and CDR2: MNHNS and SASEGT. V lost 8 bases to trimming and J lost 0 bases, with 20 bases between them. This CDR3 is built from 17 residues. The DNA of the CDR3 is TGTGCCAGCGGTTTTCAGGGGAGAAGGCTAGCCAAAAACATTCAGTACTTC. Translating gives CASGFQGRRLAKNIQYF.

V and J are TRBV4-1 and TRBJ1-6; 10 bases fit TRBD1. Germline CDR1 is MGHRA and CDR2 is YSYEKL. This CDR3 comprises 15 residues. With V trimmed by 5 bases and J by 7 bases, 5 bases remained unmatched. As DNA, the CDR3 is TGCGCCAGCAGCGGCCGGGACAGGGGAAATTCACCCCTCCACTTT. It is translated as CASSGRDRGNSPLHF.

Judged by abundance, this clonotype is hyperexpanded (1% or more). V is TRBV11-1 and J is TRBJ2-5; perhaps TRBD2 as D (5 bases). The germline CDR1 and CDR2 sequences are SGHAT and FQDESV (reference sequence). The CDR3 contains 14 residues. V lost 7 bases and J 2 bases, leaving 14 bases between the germline ends. The CDR3, as DNA: TGTGCCAGCACCCGGGGTGATCCACAAGAGACCCAGTACTTC. Amino acids: CASTRGDPQETQYF.

Details on this clonotype: At one boundary the junction diverges from the germline segment, which might be a read error. The rearrangement uses TRBV4-2 and TRBJ2-2; D may correspond to TRBD1 or TRBD2 (5 bases each). The CDR3 loop spans 15 amino acids. CDR1 and CDR2 from the germline V gene are LGHNA and YNFKEQ. As DNA, the CDR3 is TGTGCCAGCAGCCGCCGGGACGGCAACATCGGGGAGCTGTTTTTT. It yields the protein CASSRRDGNIGELFF.

With respect to this clonotype: A clone one base away is much larger, so this may be a read error. The chain combines TRBV28 with TRBJ2-6; 7 bases fit TRBD2. The CDR3 is made up of 16 amino acids. Looked up from germline, CDR1 is MDHEN and CDR2 is SYDVKM. The CDR3 region is CASSGRTRSGGNVLTF. Written as DNA, the CDR3 is TGTGCCAGCAGTGGACGGACTAGATCTGGGGGCAACGTCCTGACTTTC.

This chain uses TRBV7-3 with TRBJ1-1; D remains unclear. This CDR3 has 14 residues. Germline V gene sequence: CDR1 SGHTA, CDR2 FQGTGA. V lost 4 bases, J lost 2 bases, and 11 bases lay in between. The CDR3 coding sequence is TGTGCCAGCAGCTCCTACCCCGGTAACACTGAAGCTTTCTTT. Translated, it gives CASSSYPGNTEAFF.